This section outlines one T cell receptor (beta chain) sequence together with its context. Looked up from germline, CDR1 is SGHNT and CDR2 is YENEEA. V was pared by 5 bases and J by 5 bases, with 17 bases of the junction left unmatched. The CDR3 extends over 18 amino acids. Primers included in the PCR were 60 Vbeta and 13 Jbeta primers. Profiled with immunoSEQ multiplex PCR; TCRdb holds only in-frame clones, not every one. Altogether 100,000 to 120,000 clones are present, about three quarters being singletons, with the ten largest covering about 8.6%. This entry belongs to a study of cytomegalovirus exposure and HLA in healthy donors.

Source material: PBMCs. This receptor was obtained from a woman aged 35 to 49 in good health and CMV-seropositive. The chain couples TRBV11-3 to TRBJ2-3, with TRBD2 matching 9 bases. DNA for the CDR3: TGTGCCAGCAGCGGAGACAAGGGCGGGAGGGTTCTAGGAGATACGCAGTATTTT. As protein: CASSGDKGGRVLGDTQYF. Drawing the rest from reference TRBV11-3 and TRBJ2-3, the complete variable domain is EAGVVQSPRYKIIEKKQPVAFWCNPISGHNTLYWYLQNLGQGPELLIRYENEEAVDDSQLPKDRFSAERLKGVDSTLKIQPAELGDSAVYLCASSGDKGGRVLGDTQYFGPGTRLTVL.